These 25 T cell receptor beta chains came from one sample sequenced in a study of T-cell reconstitution after alpha-beta-depleted transplantation in children. Molecular barcoding with unique molecular identifiers was used for the TCRbeta library. TCRdb processed the PCR reads anew with MiXCR; each CDR3 protein has one entry. The profile covers hundreds of thousands of distinct CDR3 sequences, with 15% to 20% appearing a single time and roughly 27% taken by the ten largest. The material was PBMCs, mostly from graft donor cells, obtained 360 days after TCRalphabeta/CD19-depleted stem cell transplant. The receptors stem from a boy under three years old who had a stem cell transplant for Wiskott-Aldrich syndrome, so the T cells may come from the graft donor.

This chain connects TRBV2 to TRBJ1-6, with TRBD1 matching over 7 bases. J was trimmed by 7 bases and V by 7 bases; bases with no gene match: 10. This CDR3 is built from 15 residues. CDR1 is SNHLY, CDR2 FYNNEI, per germline. The CDR3 DNA is TGTGCCAGCACCGCACGACAGGGTCGGAATTCACCCCTCCACTTT. This sequence encodes CASTARQGRNSPLHF.

The J gene is TRBJ2-7, the V gene TRBV6-1; a possible D gene is TRBD2 (5 bases). This CDR3 has 12 residues. Looked up from germline, CDR1 is MNHNS and CDR2 is SASEGT. V dropped 2 bases and J dropped 5 bases, with 7 bases sitting between them. CDR3 in DNA: TGTGCCAGCAGTGAATTGAGGGACGAGCAGTACTTC. Amino acids: CASSELRDEQYF.

The rearrangement links TRBV6-6 to TRBJ2-7, with D perhaps given as TRBD1 or TRBD2 (5 bases each). Trimming removed 6 bases from V and 2 bases from J, with 11 bases in between. The CDR3 runs 13 residues. Germline values: CDR1 MNHNY, CDR2 SVGAGI (reference sequence). This CDR3 reads CASRQRDAYEQYF. CDR3 bases: TGTGCCAGCAGGCAACGGGACGCCTACGAGCAGTACTTC.

The chain joins TRBV7-9 to TRBJ2-1; 13 nucleotides match TRBD2. Germline V gene sequence: CDR1 SEHNR, CDR2 FQNEAQ (reference sequence). V was pared by 5 bases and J by 5 bases, with 9 bases of the junction left unmatched. There are 17 residues in the CDR3. The CDR3 protein is CASSTRSGLAGNNEQFF. Here the CDR3 DNA reads TGTGCCAGCAGCACCCGGTCGGGACTAGCGGGAAACAATGAGCAGTTCTTC.

The V call is TRBV7-2, the J call TRBJ2-1; 12 bases agree with TRBD2. With V trimmed by 2 bases and J by 5 bases, 7 bases remained unmatched. Germline-derived CDR1 and CDR2 are SGHTA and FQGNSA. The CDR3 has 17 amino acids. In DNA form, the CDR3 reads TGTGCCAGCAGCTTAATTCCCGGACTAGCGGGACACAATGAGCAGTTCTTC. Translation gives CASSLIPGLAGHNEQFF.

The J gene is TRBJ2-1, the V gene TRBV6-2 or TRBV6-3; 9 nucleotides match TRBD2. The CDR3 length is 14 residues. V lost 7 bases, J lost 4 bases, and 5 bases stayed unmatched. The V gene's germline CDR1 is MNHEY and CDR2 SVGEGT. The CDR3 nucleotides are TGTGCCAGCAACGCGGGAGGGGAATACAATGAGCAGTTCTTC. Its translation: CASNAGGEYNEQFF.

This clonotype was seen a few times. This chain joins TRBV7-9 and TRBJ1-1, with D uncertain. Deletions cut 8 bases from V and 0 bases from J, with 4 bases between. Germline loops: CDR1 SEHNR, CDR2 FQNEAQ (reference sequence). The CDR3 is made up of 11 amino acids. DNA of the CDR3: TGTGCCAGCGGTTTGAACACTGAAGCTTTCTTT. As protein: CASGLNTEAFF. Full variable domain (remainder filled in from reference TRBV7-9 and TRBJ1-1): DTGVSQNPRHKITKRGQNVTFRCDPISEHNRLYWYRQTLGQGPEFLTYFQNEAQLEKSRLLSDRFSAERPKGSFSTLEIQRTEQGDSAMYLCASGLNTEAFFGQGTRLTVV.

This clonotype was seen a handful of times. V gene TRBV7-2 combines with J gene TRBJ2-7, with unresolved D. V gave up 1 base and J gave up 7 bases, with 14 bases separating them. CDR3 length: 14 residues. CDR1 is SGHTA, CDR2 FQGNSA, per germline. This chain's CDR3 is CASSLVGQRTEQYF. In DNA, the CDR3 is TGTGCCAGCAGCTTAGTGGGCCAGAGAACGGAGCAGTACTTC.

This clonotype appeared a few times. This chain links TRBV4-1 with TRBJ2-5; TRBD2 is a possible D gene (5 bases). This CDR3 is built from 16 residues. Germline CDR1 MGHRA, CDR2 YSYEKL. The V end was cut by 2 bases, the J end by 4 bases, with 17 bases between. The CDR3, as DNA: TGCGCCAGCAGCCAACCCCGTGGAGGAGGAAGAGAGACCCAGTACTTC. This gives the protein CASSQPRGGGRETQYF.

The CDR3, as DNA: TGCGCCAGCAGCCAAGCTTGGGAAATCTCCTACAATGAGCAGTTCTTC. This sequence encodes CASSQAWEISYNEQFF. The V and J genes are TRBV4-1 and TRBJ2-1, with D unclear. Germline V gene sequence: CDR1 MGHRA, CDR2 YSYEKL. Trimming left V 1 base short and J 0 bases short, with 10 bases between. CDR3 length equals 16 residues.

In its sample, this clonotype was seen a few times. This chain connects TRBV2 to TRBJ2-3; no definite D call. Trimming pared 7 bases from V and 10 bases from J, leaving 18 bases between. CDR1 SNHLY and CDR2 FYNNEI come from the germline V gene. CDR3 length: 13 residues. The CDR3 DNA reads TGTGCCAGCACTTCGCCTCGGCAGAATGCGCAGTATTTT. This codes for CASTSPRQNAQYF.

This clonotype was seen a handful of times. The chain combines TRBV24-1 with TRBJ2-1; 7 bases align to TRBD1. This CDR3 region has 12 residues. Germline V lookup: CDR1 KGHDR, CDR2 SFDVKD. Trimming at V came to 7 bases and at J to 9 bases, leaving 5 bases not matched to a gene. CDR3 protein: CATRTGKSEQFF. CDR3 coding DNA: TGTGCCACCAGGACAGGGAAAAGTGAGCAGTTCTTC.

J is TRBJ2-1 and V is TRBV5-1; 9 bases fit TRBD2. After removal of 5 bases from V and 10 bases from J, the junction contained 7 bases not matched to a gene. The germline CDR1 and CDR2 sequences are SGHRS and YFSETQ. The CDR3 has 13 residues. This CDR3 reads CASRGGRAREQFF. In DNA form, the CDR3 reads TGCGCCAGCAGAGGCGGGAGGGCCAGAGAGCAGTTCTTC.

V is TRBV6-6 and J is TRBJ2-7, with D perhaps TRBD2 (6 bases). The CDR3 has 12 amino acids. Germline V lookup: CDR1 MNHNY, CDR2 SVGAGI (reference sequence). V was pared by 6 bases and J by 4 bases, with 10 bases between. The CDR3 DNA is TGTGCCAGCAGCCATAGCGGATACGAGCAGTACTTC. It encodes CASSHSGYEQYF.

This clonotype was seen a few times. The gene calls are TRBV27 and TRBJ2-1, with D hard to call. The V and J ends lost 0 bases and 4 bases respectively, with 10 bases between them. CDR3 length: 15 amino acids. Germline assignment: CDR1 MNHEY and CDR2 SMNVEV (reference sequence). Written as DNA, the CDR3 is TGTGCCAGCAGTTTATCGGTGGGGTTTTACAATGAGCAGTTCTTC. Protein sequence: CASSLSVGFYNEQFF.

This clonotype was counted a few times. The chain couples TRBV28 to TRBJ2-1; tentatively, D is TRBD2 (5 bases). The V end was cut by 4 bases, the J end by 4 bases, with 8 bases between. The CDR3 extends over 13 amino acids. Germline V lookup: CDR1 MDHEN, CDR2 SYDVKM. Written as DNA, the CDR3 is TGTGCCAGCAGTTCCGGGATATACAATGAGCAGTTCTTC. This encodes CASSSGIYNEQFF.

This sequence joins TRBV3-1 and TRBJ2-3; possible D gene TRBD2, 5 bases. The CDR3 is made up of 14 amino acids. Deletions cut 0 bases from V and 6 bases from J, with 10 bases between. Germline values: CDR1 LGHDT, CDR2 YNNKEL (reference sequence). The DNA for the CDR3 is TGTGCCAGCAGCCAAGACATGCCGGGGGATACGCAGTATTTT. Residues: CASSQDMPGDTQYF.

The chain carries TRBV5-6 and TRBJ2-3, with D unclear. V lost 1 base to trimming and J lost 4 bases, with 10 bases between them. Germline CDR1 and CDR2: SGHDT and YYEEEE. The length of the CDR3 is 14 residues. CDR3 sequence: CASSLPHTSDTQYF. The CDR3 nucleotides are TGTGCCAGCAGCTTGCCCCATACCTCAGATACGCAGTATTTT.

CDR3 bases: TGCAGTGCCAAACGGACGGGGGAGACCCAGTACTTC. Protein sequence: CSAKRTGETQYF. The chain employs TRBV20-1 and TRBJ2-5; D possibly corresponds to TRBD2 (5 bases). The CDR3 totals 12 residues. V lost 6 bases to trimming and J lost 5 bases, with 13 bases between them. Per the germline V gene, CDR1 is DFQATT and CDR2 is SNEGSKA (reference sequence).

The table lists this clonotype with a few counts. The chain joins TRBV11-2 to TRBJ2-2, with D perhaps TRBD1 (6 bases). The CDR3 length is 13 residues. Trimming took 5 bases from V and 6 from J, leaving 10 bases between them. CDR1 and CDR2 (germline): SGHAT, FQNNGV. The CDR3 nucleotides are TGTGCCAGCAGCCTGGGACATCCCGGGGAGCTGTTTTTT. Protein product: CASSLGHPGELFF. Complete variable domain (other parts from reference TRBV11-2 and TRBJ2-2): EAGVAQSPRYKIIEKRQSVAFWCNPISGHATLYWYQQILGQGPKLLIQFQNNGVVDDSQLPKDRFSAERLKGVDSTLKIQPAKLEDSAVYLCASSLGHPGELFFGEGSRLTVL.

This clonotype was recorded many times. The rearrangement uses TRBV12-3 or TRBV12-4 and TRBJ2-1; D possibly uses TRBD1 or TRBD2 (8 bases each). The CDR3 consists of 15 residues. V lost 7 bases, J lost 4 bases, and 17 bases lay in between. Here the CDR3 reads CASKPGGGGYNEQFF. As DNA, the CDR3 is TGTGCCAGCAAACCAGGGGGCGGGGGGTACAATGAGCAGTTCTTC.

This chain connects TRBV2 to TRBJ2-5, with D perhaps assigned TRBD1 or TRBD2 (5 bases each). Germline loops: CDR1 SNHLY, CDR2 FYNNEI. The CDR3 runs 14 residues. Trimming stripped 6 bases from V and 4 bases from J, with 15 bases between. This CDR3 is CASSRALALETQYF. DNA of the CDR3: TGTGCCAGCAGCAGGGCCCTAGCACTAGAGACCCAGTACTTC.

This clonotype came up a few times. The rearrangement links TRBV5-4 to TRBJ2-1, with no clear D. Germline values: CDR1 SGHNT, CDR2 YYREEE (reference sequence). The CDR3 totals 15 residues. V was trimmed by 1 base and J by 5 bases, leaving 13 bases between them. The CDR3 is CASSLNRRKDNEQFF. DNA of the CDR3: TGTGCCAGCAGCTTGAACAGAAGGAAAGACAATGAGCAGTTCTTC.

The rearrangement uses TRBV10-3 and TRBJ2-1; D is uncertain. The ends were cut back, 6 bases at V and 7 bases at J, with 10 bases in the middle. Germline V lookup: CDR1 ENHRY, CDR2 SYGVKD. The CDR3 contains 12 residues. CDR3 nucleotide sequence: TGTGCCATCAGCAGGTCTGGGAATGAGCAGTTCTTC. Residues: CAISRSGNEQFF.

The CDR3 DNA reads TGTGCCAGCAGTTATTCCGGACTTCAAAGGGAGCAGTACTTC. This gives the protein CASSYSGLQREQYF. This chain links TRBV6-5 with TRBJ2-7; tentatively, D is TRBD2 (5 bases). Looked up from germline, CDR1 is MNHEY and CDR2 is SVGAGI. This CDR3 is 14 amino acids long. Trimming took 3 bases from V and 7 from J, leaving 16 bases between them.